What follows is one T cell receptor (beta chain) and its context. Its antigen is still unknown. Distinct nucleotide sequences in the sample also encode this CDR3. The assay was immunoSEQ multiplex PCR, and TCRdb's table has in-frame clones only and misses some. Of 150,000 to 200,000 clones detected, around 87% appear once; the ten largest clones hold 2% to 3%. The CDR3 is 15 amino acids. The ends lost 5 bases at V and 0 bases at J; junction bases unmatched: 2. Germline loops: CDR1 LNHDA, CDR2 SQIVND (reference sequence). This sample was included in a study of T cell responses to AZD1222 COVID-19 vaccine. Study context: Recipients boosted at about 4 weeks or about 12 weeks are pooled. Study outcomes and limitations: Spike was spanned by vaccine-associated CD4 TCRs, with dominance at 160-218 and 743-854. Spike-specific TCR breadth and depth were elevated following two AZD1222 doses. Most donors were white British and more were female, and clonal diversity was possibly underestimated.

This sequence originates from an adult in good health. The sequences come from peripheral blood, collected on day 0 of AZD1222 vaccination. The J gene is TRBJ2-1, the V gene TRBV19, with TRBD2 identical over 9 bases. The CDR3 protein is CASSATSGSYNEQFF. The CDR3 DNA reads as TGTGCCAGTAGTGCGACTAGCGGCTCCTACAATGAGCAGTTCTTC.